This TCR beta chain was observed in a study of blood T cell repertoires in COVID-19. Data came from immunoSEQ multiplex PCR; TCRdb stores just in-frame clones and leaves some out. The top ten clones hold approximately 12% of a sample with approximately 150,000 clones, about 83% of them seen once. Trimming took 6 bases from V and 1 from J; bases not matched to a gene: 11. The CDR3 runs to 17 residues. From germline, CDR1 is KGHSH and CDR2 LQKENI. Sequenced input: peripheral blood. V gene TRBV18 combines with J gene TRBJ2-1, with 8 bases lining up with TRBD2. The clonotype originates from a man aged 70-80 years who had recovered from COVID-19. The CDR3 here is CASSHGGSGISYNEQFF. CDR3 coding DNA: TGTGCCAGCTCTCACGGGGGTAGCGGGATTTCCTACAATGAGCAGTTCTTC.